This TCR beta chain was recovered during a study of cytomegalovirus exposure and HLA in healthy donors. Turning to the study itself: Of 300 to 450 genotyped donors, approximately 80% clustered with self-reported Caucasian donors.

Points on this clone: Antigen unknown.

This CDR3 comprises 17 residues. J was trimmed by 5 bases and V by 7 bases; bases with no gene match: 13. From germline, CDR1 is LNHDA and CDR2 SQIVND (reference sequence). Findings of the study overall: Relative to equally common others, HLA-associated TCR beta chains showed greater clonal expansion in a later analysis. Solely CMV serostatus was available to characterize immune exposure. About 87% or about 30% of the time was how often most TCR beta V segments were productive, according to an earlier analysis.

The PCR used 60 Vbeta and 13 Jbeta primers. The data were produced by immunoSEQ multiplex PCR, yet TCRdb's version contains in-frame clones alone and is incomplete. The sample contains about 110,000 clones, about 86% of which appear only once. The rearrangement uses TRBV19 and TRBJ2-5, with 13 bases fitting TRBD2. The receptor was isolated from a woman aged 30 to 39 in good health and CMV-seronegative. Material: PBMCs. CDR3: CASKRLAGGGAKETQYF. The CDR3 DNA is TGTGCCAGTAAGAGACTAGCGGGAGGTGGGGCAAAGGAGACCCAGTACTTC.